This T cell receptor beta chain was found in a study of shared clonotypes between healthy human individuals (dated by TCRdb to 2020 to 2022). About the full investigation: Two women and a few men aged 18 to 49 years were included in the cohort. For each donor, CD4 naive and CD4 memory were each given three plates, CD8 naive was given two plates, and CD8 memory was given one plate. To estimate repertoire size and how much clonotypes are shared between individuals, the study performed deep sequencing of blood TCR repertoires from a few healthy adults. To increase sequencing depth and limit assay-specific biases, different laboratories used diverse techniques to prepare libraries and sequence TCR repertoires. Per donor, leukapheresis produced somewhere between about 0.85 and 8.9 billion PBMCs. Overall study results and their limits: The genetic and exposure-history diversity represented was limited by the small number of donors. When several donors were compared, the shared fraction of clonotypes was 5% to 6.5% for naive CD4, more than 3% for naive CD8, 2.3% for memory CD4, and about 0.36% for memory CD8. Naive subsets generally had larger estimated clonotype richness than memory subsets did. Incomplete sequencing was indicated by rarefaction of sorted-subset datasets, despite the large sequencing depth. Sampling was limited to blood, and TCR repertoires in tissue likely differ from TCR repertoires in blood. Higher generation probabilities were observed for clonotypes shared by all four sorted-subset donors than for non-shared clonotypes. Based on pairwise subsampling, the degree of clonotype sharing among donors was expected to be affected by sequencing depth.

To note about this clone: Its antigen remains undetermined. The record has no base qualities; no much larger clone is one base away.

From V the trimming removes 5 bases and from J it removes 3 bases, while the gene matches leave 3 bases of the junction unaccounted for. Including the terminal cysteine and phenylalanine, the CDR3 comprises 13 residues. The CDR3 DNA has 39 bases and is translated from base 1. CDR1 and CDR2 are drawn from the germline V gene: KGHSH, LQKENI. Using the deep immunoSEQ assay, multiplex PCR amplified TCR CDR3 regions from genomic DNA. Genomic DNA extracted from each cell subset was distributed evenly over all wells of several immunoSEQ 96-well plates, and each plate served as one replicate. For sorted subsets, about 200 ng genomic DNA, equal to some 30,000 T cell genomes, was loaded into each replicate PCR. Purified libraries were quantified with a Qubit 3.0 fluorometer, sized on a Bioanalyzer 2100, and re-quantified with the KAPA Library Quantification kit. Every immunoSEQ 96-well plate was sequenced on a separate single-read 150-cycle Illumina NextSeq 550 flow cell. The original pipeline was this. Because the immunoSEQ output included only junctional sequences and no quality scores, the filtering could not be the same as the filtering used for full-length reads. Sequences were annotated with PyIR, a Python wrapper for IgBLAST v1.9, and V/J genes and CDR3 were assigned using IMGT germline references. Any read was removed if the V/J assignment was weak (E-value above 1e-6), the CDR3 was missing, or the read contained stop codons, out-of-frame junctions, or ambiguous translated residues. V3J clonotypes were defined as sequences sharing an identical inferred V gene, J gene, and CDR3 amino acid sequence. The percentage overlap between two repertoires was calculated by dividing the number of shared unique clonotypes by the size of the smaller repertoire. Richness of each repertoire was evaluated using RTK rarefaction, the Chao1 estimator, and Recon v2.1 estimates of unobserved clonotypes. OLGA was used to compute generation probabilities for all TCRbeta clonotypes that the gDNA method yielded from a few donors. TCRdb carries this immuneACCESS record with in-frame sequences only. Its versions omit some clonotypes, under half of them owing to an unresolved V gene in the studies checked, with the rest unexplained. V and J calls and clone size are those listed in that table; D and trimming were worked out from the DNA. For this sample there are under 1,100,000 clones; roughly 80% appear just once. The ten largest make up 1.4% to 1.5% of the sample.

Healthy HIV-negative adults with no recently reported acute infections or vaccinations were included as donors. Only Caucasian adults living in Nashville, Tennessee, USA were represented among the donors. CD4+ T cells were enriched by magnetic negative selection, after which naive cells were positively selected on CD45RA and the negative fraction was taken as the memory subset. Blood was collected by leukapheresis, and PBMCs were isolated by Ficoll-Histopaque density gradient centrifugation and then cryopreserved in liquid nitrogen vapor phase. Analytical flow cytometry was used to check the purity and quantity of each magnetically sorted T cell population. From each sorted fraction, genomic DNA was isolated and quantified by UV absorbance on a Nanodrop 2000c.

Sequenced material: memory CD4+ T cells sorted from blood. What this sample's cell subset or site label stands for: CD45RA-negative fraction. The rearrangement combines TRBV18 with TRBJ2-7; TRBD1 agrees with 8 junctional bases. The TCR originated in a man between 18 and 35 years old in good health. The nucleotide sequence is given as TGTGCCAGCTCAGCCGGGACAGGCTACGAGCAGTACTTC. It specifies CASSAGTGYEQYF. Where the CDR3 stops, the reference TRBV18 and TRBJ2-7 genes take over; the full variable domain is NAGVMQNPRHLVRRRGQEARLRCSPMKGHSHVYWYRQLPEEGLKFMVYLQKENIIDESGMPKERFSAEFPKEGPSILRIQQVVRGDSAAYFCASSAGTGYEQYFGPGTRLTVT.